This paragraph covers one T cell receptor (beta chain) sequence. Its target is not known. TCRdb analysed the 5' RACE reads with MiXCR anew, one entry per CDR3 protein. This sample carries about 470,000 distinct CDR3 sequences, about 20% of them seen once, and the ten largest clones take over 9%. This sample stems from a study of T-cell memory formation after mild COVID-19. This CDR3 contains 16 residues. V shed 2 bases and J 4 bases; nucleotides not matched to a gene: 5. Germline V gives CDR1 SGHKS, CDR2 YYEKEE (reference sequence). Findings and limits, study-wide: Largely, contracting CD4+ clones fell within CM and EM, and contracting CD8+ clones within EMRA.

Sample: PBMCs or a T cell subset sorted from them (not recorded which). This chain uses TRBV5-5 with TRBJ2-1; 11 bases line up with TRBD1. The TCR sequence derives from an adult woman who had mild COVID-19 (a few samples of this study predate the infection). Cell type and time point are not known. CDR3 region: CASSFGGQGAYNEQFF. CDR3 sequence (DNA): TGTGCCAGCAGCTTCGGTGGACAGGGGGCATACAATGAGCAGTTCTTC.